Reported below is one T cell receptor (beta chain). Its antigen remains unidentified. It has no much larger one-base neighbor in the sample; base qualities were not kept. From the cysteine up to the phenylalanine, the CDR3 has a length of 14 residues. The kept DNA is CDR3 alone, 42 bases in frame from the first base. Reading the germline V gene gives CDR1 MGHRA and CDR2 YSYEKL. V sheds 1 base and J sheds 3 bases, leaving 9 bases between their ends. These reads were obtained on an Illumina HiSeq 1500. Using fastp at Q25 and MiXCR, TCRdb reprocessed the public reads and kept productive beta chains. Entries that share a CDR3 protein sequence are merged under the most common genes and DNA. The sample yields roughly 500,000 distinct CDR3 sequences; about 33% were counted once. The ten largest make up 17% of the sample. The sample's treatment or condition, from its label and the paper: in vitro stimulation with specific CMV peptide epitopes to enrich CMV-specific T cells.

The sample originates from a study of T cell repertoires in cytomegalovirus infection (dated by TCRdb to the late 2010s). About the full investigation: The peptide stimulations were aimed at well-studied HLA-B-restricted epitopes as well as recently identified HLA-C-restricted CMV epitopes, whose presentation resists viral immunomodulation. The HLA type of each donor mattered for the analysis, because public TCR beta signatures pointed to carriage of CMV infection along with the matching HLA type. What the research found in general, with its limitations: In the ex vivo response, HLA-C-restricted CMV-specific TCR beta clonotypes were dominant, and in two of eight donors the single most frequent clonotype came from this HLA-C-restricted group. In both this cohort and an independent roughly 400-donor cohort, the cumulative frequency of public TCR beta family members distinguished carriers of CMV infection plus the relevant HLA type.

The origin of this receptor is a human donor in good health (CMV status not recorded). Some clones in this sample may be carry-over from other donors' samples. The chain joins TRBV4-1 to TRBJ1-2; the D gene cannot be resolved reliably. Source: cultured PBMCs, taken from culture after CMV antigen stimulation. The sequenced DNA is TGCGCCAGCAGCCAAGTAGAACAGCACTATGGCTACACCTTC. This gives the protein CASSQVEQHYGYTF.